This TCR beta chain came from a study of CD4 T cells in relation to SARS-CoV-2 and coronaviruses. Study-wide context: After roughly ten days of antigen culture, PBMC TCR beta CDR3s were sequenced.

Points on this clone: Its antigen is unknown. The junction differs from germline at one of its ends, possibly a read error.

The CDR3 has 12 amino acids. Germline-derived CDR1 and CDR2 are MNHNY and SVGAGI (reference sequence). Unexposed donor CD4+ T cells date from about 2011-2019, before the COVID-19 pandemic. The cells were cultured for about ten days before CD4+ T cells were isolated. On days 3 and 7, cultures got half fresh IL-2 medium. Only in-frame clones appear in the TCRdb table, and some are missing; sequencing was by immunoSEQ multiplex PCR. This table has approximately 19,000 clones, roughly three quarters appearing once. The sample comprised CD4+ T cells from PBMCs, cultured in vitro. The chain uses TRBV6-6 and TRBJ2-4, with D uncertain. The TCR originated in a human donor in good health. The CDR3 reads CASSYSLGTPNF. DNA for the CDR3: TGTGCCAGCAGTTACTCGTTGGGCACCCCGAACTTC.